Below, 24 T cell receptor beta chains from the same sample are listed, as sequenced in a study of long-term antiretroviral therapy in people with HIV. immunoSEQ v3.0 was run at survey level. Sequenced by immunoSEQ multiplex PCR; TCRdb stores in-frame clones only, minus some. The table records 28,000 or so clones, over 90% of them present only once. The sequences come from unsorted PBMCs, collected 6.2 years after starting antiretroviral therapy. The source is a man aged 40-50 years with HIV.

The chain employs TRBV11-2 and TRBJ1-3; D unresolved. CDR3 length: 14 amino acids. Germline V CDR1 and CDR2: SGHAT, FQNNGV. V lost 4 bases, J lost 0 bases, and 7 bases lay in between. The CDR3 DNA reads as TGTGCCAGCAGCTCCGGTCTCTCTGGAAACACCATATATTTT. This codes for CASSSGLSGNTIYF.

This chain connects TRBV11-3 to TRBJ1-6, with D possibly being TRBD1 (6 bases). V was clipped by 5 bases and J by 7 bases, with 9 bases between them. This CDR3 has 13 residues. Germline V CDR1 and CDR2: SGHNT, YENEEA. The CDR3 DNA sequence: TGTGCCAGCAGCCCAGGACAGAATTCACCCCTCCACTTT. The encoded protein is CASSPGQNSPLHF.

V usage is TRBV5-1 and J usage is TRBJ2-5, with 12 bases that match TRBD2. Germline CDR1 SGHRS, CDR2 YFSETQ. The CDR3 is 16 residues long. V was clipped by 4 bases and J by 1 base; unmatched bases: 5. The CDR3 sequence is CASSTGLAGVQETQYF. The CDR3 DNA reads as TGCGCCAGCAGCACGGGACTAGCGGGTGTCCAAGAGACCCAGTACTTC.

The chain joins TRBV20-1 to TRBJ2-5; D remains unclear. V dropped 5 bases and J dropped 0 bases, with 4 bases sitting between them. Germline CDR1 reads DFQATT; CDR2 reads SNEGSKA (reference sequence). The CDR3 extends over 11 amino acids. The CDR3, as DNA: TGCAGTGCTTTACACCAAGAGACCCAGTACTTC. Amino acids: CSALHQETQYF.

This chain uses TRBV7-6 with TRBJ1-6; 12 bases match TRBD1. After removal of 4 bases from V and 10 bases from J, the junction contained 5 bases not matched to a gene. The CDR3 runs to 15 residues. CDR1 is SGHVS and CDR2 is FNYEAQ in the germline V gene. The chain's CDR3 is CASSSGQGARSPLHF. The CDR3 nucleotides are TGTGCCAGCAGCTCGGGACAGGGGGCACGATCACCCCTCCACTTT.

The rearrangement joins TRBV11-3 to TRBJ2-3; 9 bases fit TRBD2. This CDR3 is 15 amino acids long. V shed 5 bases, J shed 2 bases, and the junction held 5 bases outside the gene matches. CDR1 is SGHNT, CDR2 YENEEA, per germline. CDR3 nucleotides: TGTGCCAGCAGCCCAGCGGGGGGTGCCACAGATACGCAGTATTTT. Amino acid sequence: CASSPAGGATDTQYF.

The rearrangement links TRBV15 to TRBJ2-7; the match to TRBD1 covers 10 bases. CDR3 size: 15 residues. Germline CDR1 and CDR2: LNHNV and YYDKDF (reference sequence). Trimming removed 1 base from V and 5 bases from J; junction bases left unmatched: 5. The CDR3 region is CATSRGTGGDDEQYF. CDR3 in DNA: TGTGCCACCAGCAGAGGGACAGGGGGTGACGACGAGCAGTACTTC.

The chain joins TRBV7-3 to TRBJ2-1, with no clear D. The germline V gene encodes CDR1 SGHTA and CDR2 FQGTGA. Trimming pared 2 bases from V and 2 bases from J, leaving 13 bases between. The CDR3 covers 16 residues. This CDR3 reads CASSLDFTRAYNEQFF. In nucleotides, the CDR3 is TGTGCCAGCAGCTTAGATTTCACTCGAGCCTACAATGAGCAGTTCTTC.

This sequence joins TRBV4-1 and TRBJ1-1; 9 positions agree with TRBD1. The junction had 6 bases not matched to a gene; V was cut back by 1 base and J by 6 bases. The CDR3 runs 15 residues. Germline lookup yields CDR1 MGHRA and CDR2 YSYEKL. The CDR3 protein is CASSQVTGGAAEAFF. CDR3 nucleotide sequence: TGCGCCAGCAGCCAAGTGACAGGGGGAGCGGCTGAAGCTTTCTTT.

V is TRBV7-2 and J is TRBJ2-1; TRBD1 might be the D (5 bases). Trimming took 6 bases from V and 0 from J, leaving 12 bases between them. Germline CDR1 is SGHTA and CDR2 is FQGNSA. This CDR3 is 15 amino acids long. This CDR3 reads CASRSDIGSYNEQFF. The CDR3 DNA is TGTGCCAGCAGATCGGACATCGGCTCCTACAATGAGCAGTTCTTC.

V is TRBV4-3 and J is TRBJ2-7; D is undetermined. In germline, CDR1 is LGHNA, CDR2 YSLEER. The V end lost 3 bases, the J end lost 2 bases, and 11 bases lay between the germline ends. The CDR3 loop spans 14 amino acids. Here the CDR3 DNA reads TGCGCCAGCAGCCAGGCCTGGCCCCCCTACGAGCAGTACTTC. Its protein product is CASSQAWPPYEQYF.

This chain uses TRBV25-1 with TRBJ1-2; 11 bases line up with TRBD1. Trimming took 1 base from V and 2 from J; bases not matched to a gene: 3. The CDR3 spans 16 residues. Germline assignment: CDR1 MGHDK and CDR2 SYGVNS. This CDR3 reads CASSESRDRGNYGYTF. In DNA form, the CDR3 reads TGTGCCAGCAGTGAATCGCGGGACAGGGGGAACTATGGCTACACCTTC.

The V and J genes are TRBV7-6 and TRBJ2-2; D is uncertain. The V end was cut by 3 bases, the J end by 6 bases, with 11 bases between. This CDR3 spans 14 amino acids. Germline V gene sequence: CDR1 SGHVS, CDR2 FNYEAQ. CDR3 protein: CASSFLGLSGELFF. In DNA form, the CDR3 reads TGTGCCAGCAGCTTCTTGGGCCTTTCCGGGGAGCTGTTTTTT.

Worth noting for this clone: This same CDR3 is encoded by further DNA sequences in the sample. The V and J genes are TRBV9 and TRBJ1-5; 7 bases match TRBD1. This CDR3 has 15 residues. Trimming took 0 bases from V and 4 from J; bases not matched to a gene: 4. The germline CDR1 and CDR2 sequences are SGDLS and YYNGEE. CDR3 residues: CASSVEGGSNQPQHF. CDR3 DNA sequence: TGTGCCAGCAGCGTAGAAGGGGGCAGTAATCAGCCCCAGCATTTT. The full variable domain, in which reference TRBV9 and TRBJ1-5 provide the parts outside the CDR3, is DSGVTQTPKHLITATGQRVTLRCSPRSGDLSVYWYQQSLDQGLQFLIQYYNGEERAKGNILERFSAQQFPDLHSELNLSSLELGDSALYFCASSVEGGSNQPQHFGDGTRLSIL.

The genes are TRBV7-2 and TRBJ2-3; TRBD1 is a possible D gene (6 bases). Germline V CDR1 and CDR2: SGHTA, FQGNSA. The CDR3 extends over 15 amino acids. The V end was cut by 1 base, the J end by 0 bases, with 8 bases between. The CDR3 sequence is CASSLGGLSTDTQYF. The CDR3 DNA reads TGTGCCAGCAGCTTAGGGGGGCTAAGCACAGATACGCAGTATTTT. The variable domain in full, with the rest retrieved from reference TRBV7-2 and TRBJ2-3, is GAGVSQSPSNKVTEKGKDVELRCDPISGHTALYWYRQSLGQGLEFLIYFQGNSAPDKSGLPSDRFSAERTGGSVSTLTIQRTQQEDSAVYLCASSLGGLSTDTQYFGPGTRLTVL.

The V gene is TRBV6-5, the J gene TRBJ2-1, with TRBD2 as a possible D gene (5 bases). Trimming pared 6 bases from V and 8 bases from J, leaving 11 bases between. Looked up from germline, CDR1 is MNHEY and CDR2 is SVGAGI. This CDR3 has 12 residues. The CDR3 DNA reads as TGTGCCAGCAGCCCATCGGGATATGAGCAGTTCTTC. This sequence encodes CASSPSGYEQFF.

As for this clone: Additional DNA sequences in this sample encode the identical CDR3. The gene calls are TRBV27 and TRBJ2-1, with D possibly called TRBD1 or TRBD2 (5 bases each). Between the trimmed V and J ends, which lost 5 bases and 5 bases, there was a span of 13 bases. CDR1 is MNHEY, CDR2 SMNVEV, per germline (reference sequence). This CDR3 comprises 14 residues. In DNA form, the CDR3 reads TGTGCCAGCAGTCGAGGGACCACGCACAATGAGCAGTTCTTC. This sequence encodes CASSRGTTHNEQFF.

This CDR3 is CASRQSNFYNEQFF. The CDR3 bases are TGCGCCAGCAGACAGTCCAACTTTTACAATGAGCAGTTCTTC. The V gene is TRBV5-1, the J gene TRBJ2-1; D unclear. The CDR3 sequence is 14 residues long. Germline V CDR1 and CDR2: SGHRS, YFSETQ. V gave up 5 bases and J gave up 4 bases, with 13 bases separating them.

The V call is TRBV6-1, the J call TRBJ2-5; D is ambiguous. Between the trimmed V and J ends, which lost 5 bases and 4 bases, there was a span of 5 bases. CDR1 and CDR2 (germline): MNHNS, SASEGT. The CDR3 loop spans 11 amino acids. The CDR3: CASSPLETQYF. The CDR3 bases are TGTGCCAGCAGTCCCCTAGAGACCCAGTACTTC.

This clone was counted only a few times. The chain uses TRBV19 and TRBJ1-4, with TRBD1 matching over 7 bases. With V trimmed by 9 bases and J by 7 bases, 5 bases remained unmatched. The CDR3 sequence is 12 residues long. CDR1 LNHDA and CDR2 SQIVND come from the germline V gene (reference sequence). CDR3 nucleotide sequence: TGTGCCAGCCAATCAGGGGGTGAAAAACTGTTTTTT. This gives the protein CASQSGGEKLFF.

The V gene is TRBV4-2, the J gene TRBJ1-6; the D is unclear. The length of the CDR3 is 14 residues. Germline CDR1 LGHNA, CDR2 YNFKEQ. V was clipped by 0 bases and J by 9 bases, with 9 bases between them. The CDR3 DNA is TGTGCCAGCAGCCAAGAACTAGTCGGTTCACCCCTCCACTTT. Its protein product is CASSQELVGSPLHF.

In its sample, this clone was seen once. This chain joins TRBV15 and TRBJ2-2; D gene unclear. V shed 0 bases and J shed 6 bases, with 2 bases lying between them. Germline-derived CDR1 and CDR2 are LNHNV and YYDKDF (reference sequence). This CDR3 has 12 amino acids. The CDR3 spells CATSRDPGELFF. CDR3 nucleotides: TGTGCCACCAGCAGAGATCCCGGGGAGCTGTTTTTT.

The CDR3 here is CAISESGGNTEAFF. The CDR3 nucleotides read TGTGCCATCAGTGAGTCCGGTGGGAACACTGAAGCTTTCTTT. The chain employs TRBV10-3 and TRBJ1-1; D uncertain. The CDR3 totals 14 residues. Trimming removed 0 bases from V and 1 base from J, with 6 bases in between. Germline V gives CDR1 ENHRY, CDR2 SYGVKD.

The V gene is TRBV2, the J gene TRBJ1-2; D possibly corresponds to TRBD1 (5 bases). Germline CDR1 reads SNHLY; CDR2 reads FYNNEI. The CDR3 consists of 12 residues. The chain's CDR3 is CAWRQGNYGYTF. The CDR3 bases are TGTGCTTGGAGGCAGGGAAACTATGGCTACACCTTC. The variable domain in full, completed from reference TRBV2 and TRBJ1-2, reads EPEVTQTPSHQVTQMGQEVILRCVPISNHLYFYWYRQILGQKVEFLVSFYNNEISEKSEIFDDQFSVERPDGSNFTLKIRSTKLEDSAMYFCAWRQGNYGYTFGSGTRLTVV.